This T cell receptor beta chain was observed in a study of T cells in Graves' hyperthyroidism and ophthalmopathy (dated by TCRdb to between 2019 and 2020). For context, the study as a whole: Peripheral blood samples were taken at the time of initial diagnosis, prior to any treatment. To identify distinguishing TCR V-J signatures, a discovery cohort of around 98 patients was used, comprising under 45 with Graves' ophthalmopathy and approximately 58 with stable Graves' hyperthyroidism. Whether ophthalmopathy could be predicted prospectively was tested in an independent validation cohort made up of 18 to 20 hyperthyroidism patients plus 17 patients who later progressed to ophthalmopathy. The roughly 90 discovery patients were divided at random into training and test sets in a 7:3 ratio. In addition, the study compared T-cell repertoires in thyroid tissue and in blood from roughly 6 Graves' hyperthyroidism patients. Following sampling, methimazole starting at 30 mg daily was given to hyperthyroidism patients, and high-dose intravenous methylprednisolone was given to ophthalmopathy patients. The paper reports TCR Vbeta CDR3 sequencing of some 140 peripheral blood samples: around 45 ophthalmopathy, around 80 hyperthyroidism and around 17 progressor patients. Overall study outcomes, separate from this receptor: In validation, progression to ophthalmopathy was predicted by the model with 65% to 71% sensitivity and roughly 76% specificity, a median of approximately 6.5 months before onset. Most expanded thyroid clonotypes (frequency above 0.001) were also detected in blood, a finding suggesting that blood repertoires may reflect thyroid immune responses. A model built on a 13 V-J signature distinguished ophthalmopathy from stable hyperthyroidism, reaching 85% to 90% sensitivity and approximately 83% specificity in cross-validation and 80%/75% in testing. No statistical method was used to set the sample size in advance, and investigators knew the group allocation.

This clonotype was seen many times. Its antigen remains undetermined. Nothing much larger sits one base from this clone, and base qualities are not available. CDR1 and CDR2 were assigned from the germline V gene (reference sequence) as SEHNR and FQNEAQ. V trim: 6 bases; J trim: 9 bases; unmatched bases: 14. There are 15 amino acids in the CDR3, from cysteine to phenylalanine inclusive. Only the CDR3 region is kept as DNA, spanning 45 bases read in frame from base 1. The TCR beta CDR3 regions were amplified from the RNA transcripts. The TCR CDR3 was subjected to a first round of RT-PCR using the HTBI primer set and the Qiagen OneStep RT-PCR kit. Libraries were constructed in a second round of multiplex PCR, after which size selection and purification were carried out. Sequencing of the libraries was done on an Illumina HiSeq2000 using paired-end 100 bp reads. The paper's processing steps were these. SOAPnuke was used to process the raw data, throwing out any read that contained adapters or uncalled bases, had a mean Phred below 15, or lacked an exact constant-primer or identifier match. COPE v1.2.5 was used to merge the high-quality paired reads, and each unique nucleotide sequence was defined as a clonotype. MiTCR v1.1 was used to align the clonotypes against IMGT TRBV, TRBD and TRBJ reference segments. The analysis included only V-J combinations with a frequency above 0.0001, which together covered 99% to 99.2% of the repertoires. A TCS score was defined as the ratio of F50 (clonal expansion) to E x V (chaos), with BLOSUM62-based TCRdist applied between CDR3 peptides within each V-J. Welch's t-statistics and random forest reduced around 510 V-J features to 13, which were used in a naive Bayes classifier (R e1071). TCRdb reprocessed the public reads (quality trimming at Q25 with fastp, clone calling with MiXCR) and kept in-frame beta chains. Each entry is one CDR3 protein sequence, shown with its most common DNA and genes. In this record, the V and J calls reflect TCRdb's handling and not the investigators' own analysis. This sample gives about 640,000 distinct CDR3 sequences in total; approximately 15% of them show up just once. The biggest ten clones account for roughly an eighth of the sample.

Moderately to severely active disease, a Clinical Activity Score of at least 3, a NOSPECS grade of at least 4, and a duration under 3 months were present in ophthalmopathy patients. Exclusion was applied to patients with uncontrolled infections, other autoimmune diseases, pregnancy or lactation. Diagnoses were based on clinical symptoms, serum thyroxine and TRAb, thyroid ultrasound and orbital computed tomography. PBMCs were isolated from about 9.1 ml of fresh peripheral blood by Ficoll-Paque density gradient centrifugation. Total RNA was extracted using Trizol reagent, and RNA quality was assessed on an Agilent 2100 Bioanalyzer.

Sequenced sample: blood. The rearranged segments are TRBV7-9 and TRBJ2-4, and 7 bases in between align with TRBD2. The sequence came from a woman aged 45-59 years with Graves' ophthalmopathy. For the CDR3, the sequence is CASRPPGGDPIIQYF. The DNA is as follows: TGTGCCAGCAGACCGCCGGGGGGAGATCCGATCATTCAGTACTTC.